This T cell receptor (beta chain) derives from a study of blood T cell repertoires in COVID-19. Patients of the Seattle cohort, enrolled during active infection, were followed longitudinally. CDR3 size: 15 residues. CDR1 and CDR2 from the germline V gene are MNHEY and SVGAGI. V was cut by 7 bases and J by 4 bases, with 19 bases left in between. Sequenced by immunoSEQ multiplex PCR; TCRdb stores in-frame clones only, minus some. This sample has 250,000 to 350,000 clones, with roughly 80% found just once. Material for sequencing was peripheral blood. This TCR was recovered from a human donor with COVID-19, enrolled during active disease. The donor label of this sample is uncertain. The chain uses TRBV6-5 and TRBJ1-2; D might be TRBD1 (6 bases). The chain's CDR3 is CASTLDRIGGYGYTF. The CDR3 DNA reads TGTGCCAGCACCCTAGACAGGATTGGGGGCTATGGCTACACCTTC.